These T cell receptor beta chains were read from a single sample in a study of Ad26.COV2.S vaccination and SARS-CoV-2 variants. Profiled with immunoSEQ multiplex PCR; TCRdb holds only in-frame clones, not every one. The repertoire includes approximately 500,000 clones, around 90% of them detected once, and around 13% sits in the top ten. The sample here was peripheral blood, taken in a trial of Ad26.COV2.S vaccine versus placebo. The receptor source for this set is a person aged 18-65 years who received the Ad26.COV2.S COVID-19 vaccine or a placebo. The CDR3 runs from the conserved cysteine through the conserved F or W. The order of the fields is D gene, CDR3 length, V gene, clone size, J gene, CDR3 DNA, CDR3 protein. A D gene is named only where the DNA matches it firmly. Some rows have no size entry. The others give once, few or many, or a class for an expanded clone.

d_call: -; cdr3_length: 15; v_call: TRBV3-1/TRBV3-2; clone_size: -; j_call: TRBJ2-1; cdr3_nt: TGTGCCAGCAGCCTCAACCTTGGCAGGGTAGATGAGCAGTTCTTC; cdr3_aa: CASSLNLGRVDEQFF
d_call: TRBD1; cdr3_length: 15; v_call: TRBV11-3; clone_size: -; j_call: TRBJ2-2; cdr3_nt: TGTGCCAGCAGCAGAAGCCAGACAGGGAGCAGGGAGCTGTTTTTT; cdr3_aa: CASSRSQTGSRELFF
d_call: -; cdr3_length: 11; v_call: TRBV6-5; clone_size: once; j_call: TRBJ1-1; cdr3_nt: TGTGCCAGCAACGGGGGAACTGAAGCTTTCTTT; cdr3_aa: CASNGGTEAFF
d_call: -; cdr3_length: 15; v_call: TRBV6-2/TRBV6-3; clone_size: -; j_call: TRBJ1-2; cdr3_nt: TGTGCCAGCAGTTCCGGACGGCCAACGAACTATGGCTACACCTTC; cdr3_aa: CASSSGRPTNYGYTF
d_call: -; cdr3_length: 13; v_call: TRBV9; clone_size: -; j_call: TRBJ2-3; cdr3_nt: TGTGCCAGCGTGGGACAAAGCACAGATACGCAGTATTTT; cdr3_aa: CASVGQSTDTQYF
d_call: -; cdr3_length: 19; v_call: TRBV11-2; clone_size: -; j_call: TRBJ1-1; cdr3_nt: TGTGCCAGCAGCTCAGTCGAACGAGGGACCACTAGGCCCCACACTGAAGCTTTCTTT; cdr3_aa: CASSSVERGTTRPHTEAFF
d_call: -; cdr3_length: 17; v_call: TRBV7-3; clone_size: -; j_call: TRBJ1-4; cdr3_nt: TGTGCCAGCAGCTCTTACCGAATGACAGCAACTAATGAAAAACTGTTTTTT; cdr3_aa: CASSSYRMTATNEKLFF
d_call: -; cdr3_length: 17; v_call: TRBV6-2/TRBV6-3; clone_size: -; j_call: TRBJ2-5; cdr3_nt: TGTGCCAGCAGTTACACACCTAGGGGCGGGGCCCAAGAGACCCAGTACTTC; cdr3_aa: CASSYTPRGGAQETQYF
d_call: TRBD1; cdr3_length: 15; v_call: TRBV28; clone_size: -; j_call: TRBJ1-4; cdr3_nt: TGTGCCAGCAGAACGCACAGGGGTGCTAATGAAAAACTGTTTTTT; cdr3_aa: CASRTHRGANEKLFF
d_call: -; cdr3_length: 12; v_call: TRBV28; clone_size: -; j_call: TRBJ2-7; cdr3_nt: TGTGCCAGCAGCGACGGGATCTACGAGCAGTACTTC; cdr3_aa: CASSDGIYEQYF
d_call: -; cdr3_length: 14; v_call: TRBV29-1; clone_size: -; j_call: TRBJ2-1; cdr3_nt: TGCAGCGCTGGTGAGCTGACCTCCTACAATGAGCAGTTCTTC; cdr3_aa: CSAGELTSYNEQFF
d_call: -; cdr3_length: 15; v_call: TRBV27; clone_size: -; j_call: TRBJ1-2; cdr3_nt: TGTGCCAGCAGTTTTGGAAAGGGGCGAGACTATGGCTACACCTTC; cdr3_aa: CASSFGKGRDYGYTF
d_call: -; cdr3_length: 16; v_call: TRBV25-1; clone_size: -; j_call: TRBJ1-4; cdr3_nt: TGTGCCAGCAGTGAACCGCGGTTGGACAACAATGAAAAACTGTTTTTT; cdr3_aa: CASSEPRLDNNEKLFF
d_call: TRBD2; cdr3_length: 16; v_call: TRBV29-1; clone_size: -; j_call: TRBJ2-1; cdr3_nt: TGCAGCGTTGATAACCGGGCTAGCGGATTTTGGAATGAGCAGTTCTTC; cdr3_aa: CSVDNRASGFWNEQFF
d_call: TRBD1; cdr3_length: 15; v_call: TRBV5-1; clone_size: -; j_call: TRBJ2-1; cdr3_nt: TGCGCCAGCAGCCTCGGACAGGGCCCCTACAATGAGCAGTTCTTC; cdr3_aa: CASSLGQGPYNEQFF
d_call: -; cdr3_length: 15; v_call: TRBV7-2; clone_size: many; j_call: TRBJ1-2; cdr3_nt: TGTGCCAGCAGCTTAGCGTCGAACAGCAAATATGGCTACACCTTC; cdr3_aa: CASSLASNSKYGYTF
d_call: -; cdr3_length: 16; v_call: TRBV5-4; clone_size: -; j_call: TRBJ1-1; cdr3_nt: TGTGCCAGCAGCCCCTACGAGACAGTTATGAACACTGAAGCTTTCTTT; cdr3_aa: CASSPYETVMNTEAFF
d_call: -; cdr3_length: 15; v_call: TRBV6-5; clone_size: once; j_call: TRBJ1-5; cdr3_nt: TGTGCCAGCAGTCCTGAACAGGGTTTATATCAGCCCCAGCATTTT; cdr3_aa: CASSPEQGLYQPQHF
d_call: TRBD1; cdr3_length: 15; v_call: TRBV6-5; clone_size: -; j_call: TRBJ1-1; cdr3_nt: TGTGCCAGCAGGTACAAGACAGGGACGAACACTGAAGCTTTCTTT; cdr3_aa: CASRYKTGTNTEAFF
d_call: -; cdr3_length: 13; v_call: TRBV5-4; clone_size: -; j_call: TRBJ1-2; cdr3_nt: TGTGCCAGCAGCTATCCCTGGGAGGTGGGCTACACCTTC; cdr3_aa: CASSYPWEVGYTF
d_call: TRBD1; cdr3_length: 15; v_call: TRBV15; clone_size: -; j_call: TRBJ1-5; cdr3_nt: TGTGCCACCAGCCAGGACAGGAGGGGGAATCAGCCCCAGCATTTT; cdr3_aa: CATSQDRRGNQPQHF
d_call: TRBD1; cdr3_length: 13; v_call: TRBV7-3; clone_size: few; j_call: TRBJ1-1; cdr3_nt: TGTGCCAGCAGCTCAGCAGGGGGAACTGAAGCTTTCTTT; cdr3_aa: CASSSAGGTEAFF
d_call: -; cdr3_length: 12; v_call: TRBV24-1; clone_size: -; j_call: TRBJ2-2; cdr3_nt: TGTGCCACCAGTCTTGTCCCCGGGGAGCTGTTTTTT; cdr3_aa: CATSLVPGELFF
d_call: -; cdr3_length: 14; v_call: TRBV9; clone_size: -; j_call: TRBJ2-7; cdr3_nt: TGTGCCAGCAGCCCGTGGGGCAGGAGCTCCGAGCAGTACTTC; cdr3_aa: CASSPWGRSSEQYF
d_call: TRBD2; cdr3_length: 15; v_call: TRBV5-1; clone_size: -; j_call: TRBJ2-7; cdr3_nt: TGCGCCAGCAGCTTGGGACTAGCGGGGACCTACGAGCAGTACTTC; cdr3_aa: CASSLGLAGTYEQYF
d_call: -; cdr3_length: 15; v_call: TRBV6-6; clone_size: once; j_call: TRBJ1-4; cdr3_nt: TGTGCCAGCAGTTACCCCGGAGCGGGTGATGAAAAACTGTTTTTT; cdr3_aa: CASSYPGAGDEKLFF
d_call: -; cdr3_length: 12; v_call: TRBV19; clone_size: -; j_call: TRBJ2-7; cdr3_nt: TGTGCCAGTAGTATAGATCACACGGAGCAGTACTTC; cdr3_aa: CASSIDHTEQYF
d_call: TRBD2; cdr3_length: 15; v_call: TRBV7-9; clone_size: -; j_call: TRBJ2-7; cdr3_nt: TGTGCCAGCAGCCCGCCGGGACTAGCGGGAATTGAGCAGTACTTC; cdr3_aa: CASSPPGLAGIEQYF
d_call: -; cdr3_length: 11; v_call: TRBV6-6; clone_size: -; j_call: TRBJ2-5; cdr3_nt: TGTGCCAGCACCTGGGGTGAGACCCAGTACTTC; cdr3_aa: CASTWGETQYF
d_call: -; cdr3_length: 15; v_call: TRBV11-3; clone_size: -; j_call: TRBJ2-3; cdr3_nt: TGTGCCAGCAGCTTAGATGGGCTGGGAACAGATACGCAGTATTTT; cdr3_aa: CASSLDGLGTDTQYF
d_call: -; cdr3_length: 13; v_call: TRBV10-3; clone_size: -; j_call: TRBJ2-5; cdr3_nt: TGTGCCATCAGTGGTTTCGTCCGAGAGACCCAGTACTTC; cdr3_aa: CAISGFVRETQYF
d_call: TRBD1; cdr3_length: 15; v_call: TRBV19; clone_size: -; j_call: TRBJ2-7; cdr3_nt: TGTGCCAGTAGTGTCGGGACAGGGTACACCTACGAGCAGTACTTC; cdr3_aa: CASSVGTGYTYEQYF
d_call: TRBD2; cdr3_length: 15; v_call: TRBV5-1; clone_size: -; j_call: TRBJ2-2; cdr3_nt: TGCGCCAGCGGGATACTAGCGGGAGTCACCGGGGAGCTGTTTTTT; cdr3_aa: CASGILAGVTGELFF
d_call: TRBD1; cdr3_length: 13; v_call: TRBV12-3/TRBV12-4; clone_size: -; j_call: TRBJ1-2; cdr3_nt: TGTGCCAGCAGCTCGGGACAGAACTATGGCTACACCTTC; cdr3_aa: CASSSGQNYGYTF
d_call: -; cdr3_length: 17; v_call: TRBV7-6; clone_size: -; j_call: TRBJ2-5; cdr3_nt: TGTGCCAGCAGCTTAGCGGGGCCAGGGGCCCTTCAAGAGACCCAGTACTTC; cdr3_aa: CASSLAGPGALQETQYF
d_call: -; cdr3_length: 12; v_call: TRBV3-1/TRBV3-2; clone_size: -; j_call: TRBJ2-7; cdr3_nt: TGTGCCAGCAGCCAACCCGGCGACGAGCAGTACTTC; cdr3_aa: CASSQPGDEQYF
d_call: -; cdr3_length: 14; v_call: TRBV5-4; clone_size: once; j_call: TRBJ2-5; cdr3_nt: TGTGCCAGCAGCCAGGACCCAAGGACAGAGACCCAGTACTTC; cdr3_aa: CASSQDPRTETQYF
d_call: TRBD2; cdr3_length: 16; v_call: TRBV18; clone_size: -; j_call: TRBJ2-1; cdr3_nt: TGTGCCAGCTCACCTTTACTAGCGGGAGGCGGGGATGAGCAGTTCTTC; cdr3_aa: CASSPLLAGGGDEQFF
d_call: -; cdr3_length: 13; v_call: TRBV18; clone_size: -; j_call: TRBJ2-1; cdr3_nt: TGTGCCAGCTCACCATACAGCGACAATGAGCAGTTCTTC; cdr3_aa: CASSPYSDNEQFF
d_call: TRBD1; cdr3_length: 16; v_call: TRBV2; clone_size: once; j_call: TRBJ1-2; cdr3_nt: TGTGCCAGCAGCTTCTTCAGGACAGGGGGCCTGGATGGCTACACCTTC; cdr3_aa: CASSFFRTGGLDGYTF
d_call: -; cdr3_length: 12; v_call: TRBV2; clone_size: -; j_call: TRBJ1-1; cdr3_nt: TGTGCCAGCAGGCGACAAGGTAAAGAAGCTTTCTTT; cdr3_aa: CASRRQGKEAFF
d_call: TRBD1; cdr3_length: 16; v_call: TRBV27; clone_size: -; j_call: TRBJ2-7; cdr3_nt: TGTGCCAGCAGTTTATCTAGGGACAGGTTCACCTACGAGCAGTACTTC; cdr3_aa: CASSLSRDRFTYEQYF
d_call: -; cdr3_length: 14; v_call: TRBV5-1; clone_size: -; j_call: TRBJ1-1; cdr3_nt: TGCGCCAGCAGCTTGGGGACGGTGAACACTGAAGCTTTCTTT; cdr3_aa: CASSLGTVNTEAFF
d_call: TRBD2; cdr3_length: 15; v_call: TRBV27; clone_size: -; j_call: TRBJ2-5; cdr3_nt: TGTGCCAGCAGTCCCCGACTAGCGGGATGGGAGACCCAGTACTTC; cdr3_aa: CASSPRLAGWETQYF
d_call: -; cdr3_length: 14; v_call: TRBV9; clone_size: -; j_call: TRBJ1-1; cdr3_nt: TGTGCCAGCAGCGTGATCCCAGGGAACACTGAAGCTTTCTTT; cdr3_aa: CASSVIPGNTEAFF
d_call: -; cdr3_length: 14; v_call: TRBV30; clone_size: -; j_call: TRBJ2-1; cdr3_nt: TGTGCCTGGAGGGTTAAGCAAGCGCACAATGAGCAGTTCTTC; cdr3_aa: CAWRVKQAHNEQFF
d_call: -; cdr3_length: 14; v_call: TRBV10-3; clone_size: -; j_call: TRBJ2-2; cdr3_nt: TGTGCCATCATGGGACAAGCGGGCCCCGGGGAGCTGTTTTTT; cdr3_aa: CAIMGQAGPGELFF
d_call: -; cdr3_length: 14; v_call: TRBV7-2; clone_size: -; j_call: TRBJ1-1; cdr3_nt: TGTGCCAGCAGCTTAGAACAGTCGAGCACTGAAGCTTTCTTT; cdr3_aa: CASSLEQSSTEAFF
d_call: -; cdr3_length: 15; v_call: TRBV13; clone_size: -; j_call: TRBJ2-3; cdr3_nt: TGTGCCAGCAGCTTACCCCGACTTCGTATGGATACGCAGTATTTT; cdr3_aa: CASSLPRLRMDTQYF
d_call: TRBD1; cdr3_length: 15; v_call: TRBV5-1; clone_size: -; j_call: TRBJ2-7; cdr3_nt: TGCGCCAGCAGCCTCACAGGGGTATCAGGCCTCGAGCAGTACTTC; cdr3_aa: CASSLTGVSGLEQYF
d_call: -; cdr3_length: 13; v_call: TRBV19; clone_size: -; j_call: TRBJ2-7; cdr3_nt: TGTGCCAGCTCGGAGGGGGGGGCCTACGAGCAGTACTTC; cdr3_aa: CASSEGGAYEQYF
d_call: TRBD2; cdr3_length: 15; v_call: TRBV19; clone_size: -; j_call: TRBJ2-3; cdr3_nt: TGTGCCAGTAGAGAAACTAGCGGGAGTGGGGATACGCAGTATTTT; cdr3_aa: CASRETSGSGDTQYF
d_call: -; cdr3_length: 18; v_call: TRBV7-2; clone_size: few; j_call: TRBJ2-3; cdr3_nt: TGTGCCAGCAGCTTAGGGTTACGGCGGGACCGGGGATGGGGTACGCAGTATTTT; cdr3_aa: CASSLGLRRDRGWGTQYF
d_call: TRBD2; cdr3_length: 11; v_call: TRBV9; clone_size: -; j_call: TRBJ2-1; cdr3_nt: TGTGCCAGCAGCGTGCGGGGGGAGCAGTTCTTC; cdr3_aa: CASSVRGEQFF
d_call: -; cdr3_length: 14; v_call: TRBV3-1/TRBV3-2; clone_size: -; j_call: TRBJ2-7; cdr3_nt: TGTGCCAGCAGCCAGAGGGTGGGTGGCTACGAGCAGTACTTC; cdr3_aa: CASSQRVGGYEQYF
d_call: -; cdr3_length: 13; v_call: TRBV12-3/TRBV12-4; clone_size: few; j_call: TRBJ2-7; cdr3_nt: TGTGCCAGCCGGGGCGCTTCGACCTACGAGCAGTACTTC; cdr3_aa: CASRGASTYEQYF
d_call: TRBD2; cdr3_length: 17; v_call: TRBV10-1; clone_size: -; j_call: TRBJ2-1; cdr3_nt: TGCGCCAGCAGTGAGTGGAGAGCGGGAGGAACCTACAATGAGCAGTTCTTC; cdr3_aa: CASSEWRAGGTYNEQFF